What follows are 18 T cell receptor beta chains derived from one specimen sequenced in a study of shared clonotypes between healthy human individuals (dated by TCRdb to about 2020). CD8 naive samples consisted of CD45RO-negative cells that were positively selected for CCR7, yielding a CD45RA+CCR7+ population without TemRA cells. Receptors were amplified or captured by the immunoSEQ multiplex PCR assay. TCRdb took this table from immuneACCESS and kept in-frame rearrangements with V and J called. Such tables lack part of the clones; where checked against another copy, unresolved V genes explain under half of the gap, and the rest is unexplained. The sample records millions of clones, roughly 91% of which are singletons. More than 1.5% of the sample rests with the top ten. Sequencing used naive CD8+ T cells from PBMCs. The meaning of the sample's cell subset or site label: CD45RA+CCR7+. These receptors were collected from a man between 18 and 35 years old in good health. Some clones in this sample may be carry-over from other donors' samples.

This sequence joins TRBV7-9 and TRBJ2-2; D not certain. V shed 4 bases and J shed 4 bases, with 16 bases lying between them. CDR1 and CDR2 from the germline V gene are SEHNR and FQNEAQ (reference sequence). The CDR3 extends over 16 amino acids. The DNA for the CDR3 is TGTGCCAGCAGCTCGCTTCATGGCGACGGCACCGGGGAGCTGTTTTTT. Translating it yields CASSSLHGDGTGELFF.

The chain uses TRBV14 and TRBJ1-4; tentative D call: TRBD1 (5 bases). The germline V gene encodes CDR1 SGHDN and CDR2 FVKESK. V lost 4 bases, J lost 12 bases, and 18 bases lay in between. CDR3 length equals 14 residues. The CDR3 here is CASSPTGFLGQLFF. As DNA, the CDR3 is TGTGCCAGCAGCCCAACAGGTTTTTTAGGGCAACTGTTTTTT. The full variable domain, its missing parts supplied by reference TRBV14 and TRBJ1-4, is EAGVTQFPSHSVIEKGQTVTLRCDPISGHDNLYWYRRVMGKEIKFLLHFVKESKQDESGMPNNRFLAERTGGTYSTLKVQPAELEDSGVYFCASSPTGFLGQLFFGSGTQLSVL.

The chain combines TRBV7-9 with TRBJ2-7; 8 bases line up with TRBD1. Germline V gives CDR1 SEHNR, CDR2 FQNEAQ (reference sequence). With 5 bases clipped from V and 5 bases from J, the junction kept 5 bases outside the gene matches. CDR3 length: 13 amino acids. The CDR3 DNA reads as TGTGCCAGCAGCCCCCGGGACAGGAACGAGCAGTACTTC. It specifies CASSPRDRNEQYF. Variable domain in full (rest from reference TRBV7-9 and TRBJ2-7): DTGVSQNPRHKITKRGQNVTFRCDPISEHNRLYWYRQTLGQGPEFLTYFQNEAQLEKSRLLSDRFSAERPKGSFSTLEIQRTEQGDSAMYLCASSPRDRNEQYFGPGTRLTVT.

This chain connects TRBV5-1 to TRBJ2-1; tentative D call: TRBD2 (5 bases). The length of the CDR3 is 15 residues. Germline CDR1 reads SGHRS; CDR2 reads YFSETQ. Trimming cost V 2 bases and J 8 bases, with 17 bases left between them. This chain's CDR3 is CASSFRGLGSDEQFF. The CDR3 nucleotides read TGCGCCAGCAGCTTTCGTGGACTGGGAAGCGATGAGCAGTTCTTC.

V is TRBV19 and J is TRBJ2-5; 9 bases line up with TRBD1. The CDR3 has 14 residues. With 6 bases clipped from V and 3 bases from J, the junction kept 5 bases outside the gene matches. Looked up from germline, CDR1 is LNHDA and CDR2 is SQIVND (reference sequence). CDR3: CASSPGTGKETQYF. In DNA, the CDR3 is TGTGCCAGTAGCCCCGGGACAGGGAAAGAGACCCAGTACTTC.

The genes are TRBV28 and TRBJ1-4, with TRBD1 as a possible D gene (6 bases). Germline assignment: CDR1 MDHEN and CDR2 SYDVKM. The ends were cut back, 6 bases at V and 4 bases at J, with 12 bases in the middle. The CDR3 is 14 amino acids. This CDR3 reads CASRQGWGNEKLFF. CDR3 DNA: TGTGCCAGCAGACAGGGCTGGGGTAATGAAAAACTGTTTTTT. The entire variable domain, with the rest obtained from reference TRBV28 and TRBJ1-4, is as follows: DVKVTQSSRYLVKRTGEKVFLECVQDMDHENMFWYRQDPGLGLRLIYFSYDVKMKEKGDIPEGYSVSREKKERFSLILESASTNQTSMYLCASRQGWGNEKLFFGSGTQLSVL.

The chain links TRBV27 to TRBJ1-1; D remains ambiguous. The germline V gene has CDR1 MNHEY and CDR2 SMNVEV (reference sequence). The V gene lost 5 bases and the J gene lost 2 bases, with 18 bases spanning the gap. This CDR3 comprises 16 residues. Here the CDR3 reads CASSLIGGQVNTEAFF. DNA of the CDR3: TGTGCCAGCAGTCTAATTGGCGGGCAGGTTAACACTGAAGCTTTCTTT.

The rearrangement joins TRBV28 to TRBJ2-7; no clear D gene. Trimming shortened V by 2 bases and J by 1 base, and 15 bases separated the two germline ends. The CDR3 has 16 residues. Germline CDR1 MDHEN, CDR2 SYDVKM. The CDR3 DNA sequence: TGTGCCAGCAGTTTAACGGCAGGCGTCTCTTCCTACGAGCAGTACTTC. This gives the protein CASSLTAGVSSYEQYF. The whole variable domain, filled in from reference TRBV28 and TRBJ2-7, reads DVKVTQSSRYLVKRTGEKVFLECVQDMDHENMFWYRQDPGLGLRLIYFSYDVKMKEKGDIPEGYSVSREKKERFSLILESASTNQTSMYLCASSLTAGVSSYEQYFGPGTRLTVT.

The genes are TRBV18 and TRBJ2-7, with D perhaps TRBD2 (6 bases). Germline CDR1 KGHSH, CDR2 LQKENI. The CDR3 length is 15 residues. Trimming removed 1 base at V and 3 bases at J, with 13 bases between. The CDR3 DNA reads as TGTGCCAGCTCACCACGTAGGGGACTGGTCTACGAGCAGTACTTC. Its protein product is CASSPRRGLVYEQYF.

In DNA form, the CDR3 reads TGTGCCAGCAGCTTACTTGGCGGGAGGACAGATACGCAGTATTTT. It encodes CASSLLGGRTDTQYF. The chain uses TRBV7-6 and TRBJ2-3, with 8 positions matching TRBD2. Germline V lookup: CDR1 SGHVS, CDR2 FNYEAQ. The J segment lost 3 bases and the V segment lost 2 bases, leaving 4 bases of the junction unmatched. The CDR3 length is 15 residues.

This rearrangement joins TRBV21-1 to TRBJ1-2. TRBV21-1 is deemed a pseudogene. The CDR3 consists of 15 residues. In DNA, the CDR3 is TGTGCCAGCAGCAAAGAGCCCTGGCGGGCCTATGGCTACACCTTC. This sequence encodes CASSKEPWRAYGYTF.

The V gene is TRBV19, the J gene TRBJ1-1; 9 bases are shared with TRBD1. The CDR3 is 15 residues long. Trimming removed 1 base from V and 8 bases from J; junction bases left unmatched: 8. The V gene's germline CDR1 is LNHDA and CDR2 SQIVND (reference sequence). The CDR3 sequence is CASSIGSGQGGEAFF. The DNA for the CDR3 is TGTGCCAGTAGTATAGGATCGGGACAGGGTGGGGAAGCTTTCTTT.

The V and J genes are TRBV5-1 and TRBJ2-3; 7 bases align to TRBD1. J gave up 4 bases and V 4 bases, and 6 bases lay outside the gene matches. CDR1 and CDR2 from the germline V gene are SGHRS and YFSETQ. The CDR3 spans 14 residues. The CDR3 sequence is CASSLRQGPDTQYF. For the CDR3, the DNA is TGCGCCAGCAGCCTTAGACAGGGACCAGATACGCAGTATTTT.

The gene calls are TRBV5-5 and TRBJ2-7; D is possibly TRBD2 (6 bases). This CDR3 is built from 15 residues. Germline V gives CDR1 SGHKS, CDR2 YYEKEE (reference sequence). Trimming pared 4 bases from V and 11 bases from J, leaving 25 bases between. Here the CDR3 reads CASSTIHRDSLKEYF. CDR3 sequence (DNA): TGTGCCAGCAGCACCATCCACCGGGACTCCCTCAAAGAGTACTTC. The full variable domain, completed using reference TRBV5-5 and TRBJ2-7, is DAGVTQSPTHLIKTRGQQVTLRCSPISGHKSVSWYQQVLGQGPQFIFQYYEKEERGRGNFPDRFSARQFPNYSSELNVNALLLGDSALYLCASSTIHRDSLKEYFGPGTRLTVT.

The V and J genes are TRBV7-7 and TRBJ2-1; 11 nucleotides agree with TRBD2. There are 15 residues in the CDR3. J lost 6 bases, V lost 5 bases, and 6 bases had no gene match. Germline V gene sequence: CDR1 SSHAT, CDR2 FNYEAQ (reference sequence). The CDR3 DNA follows: TGTGCCAGCAGCAGAGCTAGCGGGAGGCTCAATGAGCAGTTCTTC. This codes for CASSRASGRLNEQFF.

V is TRBV14 and J is TRBJ2-5, with D possibly being TRBD2 (5 bases). V was trimmed by 8 bases and J by 5 bases, leaving 21 bases between them. The germline V gene encodes CDR1 SGHDN and CDR2 FVKESK. The CDR3 spans 15 residues. This CDR3 reads CASPKTKFRGETQYF. CDR3 nucleotides: TGTGCCAGCCCAAAGACGAAGTTCCGAGGGGAGACCCAGTACTTC.

This clone was observed once. The genes are TRBV19 and TRBJ2-1, with 7 bases matching TRBD2. V lost 3 bases, J lost 9 bases, and 11 bases stayed unmatched. The CDR3 extends over 15 amino acids. Germline V gives CDR1 LNHDA, CDR2 SQIVND (reference sequence). CDR3 nucleotide sequence: TGTGCCAGTAGTATCGCCCTGACTAGCTGGGGTGAGCAGTTCTTC. This sequence encodes CASSIALTSWGEQFF.

The chain links TRBV7-3 to TRBJ2-1; D may be TRBD1 or TRBD2 (9 bases each). V was trimmed by 4 bases and J by 6 bases, leaving 16 bases between them. CDR1 SGHTA and CDR2 FQGTGA come from the germline V gene. This CDR3 is 15 amino acids long. CDR3 sequence (DNA): TGTGCCAGCAGCTCGACAGGGGGACTAGCCAATGAGCAGTTCTTC. This codes for CASSSTGGLANEQFF.